Listed here are 20 T cell receptor beta chains from one sample, sequenced in a study of T-cell reconstitution after alpha-beta-depleted transplantation in children. The TCRbeta library was prepared with unique molecular identifiers. TCRdb redid the calling of the PCR reads with MiXCR, one entry per CDR3 protein. The table lists around 380,000 distinct CDR3 sequences, roughly a tenth of them singletons. The starting material was PBMCs from the stem cell graft donor, obtained from the stem cell graft. These receptor sequences come from a human donor who donated a stem cell graft to a child with acute myeloid leukemia.

The chain carries TRBV5-5 and TRBJ2-1, with 7 bases fitting TRBD1. With V trimmed by 0 bases and J by 5 bases, 14 bases remained unmatched. Germline CDR1 reads SGHKS; CDR2 reads YYEKEE (reference sequence). The CDR3 is made up of 18 amino acids. The CDR3 region has the DNA TGTGCCAGCAGCTTGGAGCTTTTTACAACAGGGGATGACAATGAGCAGTTCTTC. Protein: CASSLELFTTGDDNEQFF.

This clonotype appeared a few times. This sequence joins TRBV7-2 and TRBJ2-3, with D perhaps given as TRBD1 or TRBD2 (6 bases each). This CDR3 spans 16 amino acids. V gave up 6 bases and J gave up 5 bases, with 21 bases separating them. CDR1 and CDR2 (germline): SGHTA, FQGNSA. CDR3 DNA: TGTGCCAGCAGTCCGGTAGGGGGAGGCGGGTTAGATACGCAGTATTTT. Amino acid sequence: CASSPVGGGGLDTQYF.

This clonotype appeared many times. The chain joins TRBV3-1 to TRBJ2-3; 11 bases are a match to TRBD2. The CDR3 consists of 15 residues. With V trimmed by 6 bases and J by 6 bases, 8 bases remained unmatched. In germline, CDR1 is LGHDT, CDR2 YNNKEL (reference sequence). CDR3 sequence reads: CASSRIAGGPDTQYF. The DNA for the CDR3 is TGTGCCAGCAGTCGAATAGCGGGAGGGCCTGATACGCAGTATTTT.

This clonotype was seen more than once but under ten times. V is TRBV11-1 and J is TRBJ2-4, with TRBD2 matching over 14 bases. V shed 5 bases, J shed 6 bases, and the junction held 9 bases outside the gene matches. Germline CDR1 and CDR2: SGHAT and FQDESV (reference sequence). This CDR3 has 17 amino acids. The CDR3 DNA reads as TGTGCCAGCAGCCATCTAGGACTAGCGGGAGGCTTAAACATTCAGTACTTC. Amino acids: CASSHLGLAGGLNIQYF.

This clonotype has more than one count but fewer than ten. V usage is TRBV6-1 and J usage is TRBJ2-2; no clear D gene. The germline gives CDR1 MNHNS, CDR2 SASEGT. The V end lost 0 bases, the J end lost 7 bases, and 9 bases lay between the germline ends. This CDR3 contains 14 residues. Here the CDR3 reads CASSEAGSDGELFF. The CDR3 bases are TGTGCCAGCAGTGAAGCGGGCTCGGACGGGGAGCTGTTTTTT.

This chain connects TRBV29-1 to TRBJ2-1; no reliable D call. V was shortened by 5 bases and J by 7 bases, with 12 bases between the two germline ends. The CDR3 contains 12 residues. CDR1 is SQVTM and CDR2 is ANQGSEA in the germline V gene. The CDR3 region is CSVIKDGNEQFF. CDR3 sequence (DNA): TGCAGCGTTATAAAGGACGGAAATGAGCAGTTCTTC.

For this clonotype: Because it lacks the conserved phenylalanine or tryptophan at the end, this CDR3 is likely a read error. The rearrangement links TRBV6-6 to TRBJ1-1; D perhaps matches TRBD1 (6 bases). Germline V gene data show CDR1 as MNHNY and CDR2 as SVGAGI (reference sequence). The CDR3 loop spans 13 amino acids. Deletions cut 8 bases from V and 5 bases from J, with 15 bases between. The CDR3 nucleotides read TGTGCCAGCTTGTATGGGGGGGCGACTGAAGCTTTCTTG. Translation: CASLYGGATEAFL.

This clonotype was seen many times. The V call is TRBV25-1, the J call TRBJ2-2; the D gene is possibly TRBD1 (5 bases). Germline CDR1 reads MGHDK; CDR2 reads SYGVNS. CDR3 length: 14 amino acids. Trimming took 1 base from V and 3 from J, leaving 6 bases between them. The CDR3 protein is CASSESGYTGELFF. In DNA form, the CDR3 reads TGTGCCAGCAGTGAATCAGGGTACACCGGGGAGCTGTTTTTT.

This clonotype was counted between two and nine times. V usage is TRBV7-9 and J usage is TRBJ1-1; tentative D call: TRBD1 (6 bases). The germline V gene has CDR1 SEHNR and CDR2 FQNEAQ (reference sequence). V was pared by 5 bases and J by 8 bases, with 12 bases between. The CDR3 totals 12 residues. CDR3 protein: CASSPRGEEAFF. The CDR3 bases are TGTGCCAGCAGCCCTAGGGGGGAGGAAGCTTTCTTT.

The CDR3 nucleotides are TGCGCCAGCAGCTTCGGACAAATGGGGTCTAAGACCGGGGAGCTGTTTTTT. Translating it yields CASSFGQMGSKTGELFF. The chain is built from TRBV5-1 and TRBJ2-2; possibly TRBD1 for D (5 bases). Germline-derived CDR1 and CDR2 are SGHRS and YFSETQ. CDR3 length: 17 amino acids. Trimming shortened V by 2 bases and J by 5 bases, and 19 bases separated the two germline ends.

The table lists this clonotype with many counts. The V call is TRBV5-1, the J call TRBJ1-1; the D gene is possibly TRBD1 (6 bases). The CDR3 consists of 13 residues. Germline V gene data show CDR1 as SGHRS and CDR2 as YFSETQ. The germline V and J ends were trimmed by 4 bases and 8 bases, with 15 bases remaining between them. The CDR3 region is CASSQLGGAEAFF. The CDR3 bases are TGCGCCAGCAGCCAACTCGGGGGGGCGGAAGCTTTCTTT.

There are many counts of this clonotype. The chain links TRBV21-1 to TRBJ2-7; TRBD2, the table's D call, was not compared with the DNA. TRBV21-1 is a documented pseudogene. This CDR3 is built from 19 residues. CDR3 amino acids: CASSKVGTSHGRGDYEQYF. For the CDR3, the DNA is TGTGCCAGCAGCAAAGTTGGGACTAGCCATGGCCGGGGGGACTACGAGCAGTACTTC.

There are a few counts of this clonotype. This chain uses TRBV6-1 with TRBJ1-1; 7 nucleotides align to TRBD1. The CDR3 sequence is 16 residues long. Germline V gene sequence: CDR1 MNHNS, CDR2 SASEGT. With V trimmed by 8 bases and J by 1 base, 13 bases remained unmatched. CDR3: CASFGQTGRGNTEAFF. DNA for the CDR3: TGTGCCAGCTTTGGCCAGACAGGGAGAGGGAACACTGAAGCTTTCTTT.

This clonotype has only one observation. V gene TRBV7-9 combines with J gene TRBJ2-2; no reliable D call. The V gene's germline CDR1 is SEHNR and CDR2 FQNEAQ (reference sequence). V lost 8 bases to trimming and J lost 5 bases, with 6 bases between them. This CDR3 is 11 amino acids long. CDR3 sequence reads: CASLKTGELFF. In DNA form, the CDR3 reads TGTGCCAGCCTTAAGACCGGGGAGCTGTTTTTT.

There are a few counts of this clonotype. The genes are TRBV6-1 and TRBJ1-1; 8 bases align to TRBD1. CDR1 and CDR2 from the germline V gene are MNHNS and SASEGT. The CDR3 sequence is 14 residues long. Trimming cost V 5 bases and J 8 bases; bases outside gene matches: 10. The CDR3 DNA reads as TGTGCCAGCAGTAAAAAGCGGACAGGGCAAGAAGCTTTCTTT. It translates to CASSKKRTGQEAFF.

This clonotype was picked up a small number of times. The V gene is TRBV12-3 or TRBV12-4, the J gene TRBJ2-2; D remains unclear. The ends were cut back, 8 bases at V and 4 bases at J, with 11 bases in the middle. This CDR3 comprises 13 residues. The CDR3 sequence is CASHFEITGELFF. Written as DNA, the CDR3 is TGTGCCAGCCATTTTGAGATCACCGGGGAGCTGTTTTTT.

This clonotype was counted at least ten times. At one boundary the junction diverges from the germline segment, which might be a read error. V usage is TRBV5-1 and J usage is TRBJ2-5; 7 positions agree with TRBD1. The CDR3 loop spans 13 amino acids. From germline, CDR1 is SGHRS and CDR2 YFSETQ. In DNA form, the CDR3 reads TGTGCCAGCAGCCTGGGACAGCAAGAGACCCAGTACTTC. Protein product: CASSLGQQETQYF. Variable domain in full (rest from reference TRBV5-1 and TRBJ2-5): KAGVTQTPRYLIKTRGQQVTLSCSPISGHRSVSWYQQTPGQGLQFLFEYFSETQRNKGNFPGRFSGRQFSNSRSEMNVSTLELGDSALYLCASSLGQQETQYFGPGTRLLVL.

The chain couples TRBV6-1 to TRBJ2-7; D is possibly TRBD1 (6 bases). CDR3 length equals 15 residues. V gave up 2 bases and J gave up 3 bases, with 14 bases separating them. Germline CDR1 is MNHNS and CDR2 is SASEGT. The CDR3 nucleotides are TGTGCCAGCAGTGAAACCCCGGACAGATTCTACGAGCAGTACTTC. Protein sequence: CASSETPDRFYEQYF.

The chain joins TRBV14 to TRBJ2-7, with unresolved D. There are 15 residues in the CDR3. Trimming took off 0 bases at V and 0 bases at J, with 9 bases between the two ends. Germline assignment: CDR1 SGHDN and CDR2 FVKESK. CDR3 residues: CASSQDSYSSYEQYF. CDR3 DNA: TGTGCCAGCAGCCAAGATTCTTACAGCTCCTACGAGCAGTACTTC.

The V call is TRBV6-5, the J call TRBJ2-1, with TRBD2 as a possible D gene (5 bases). The germline V gene has CDR1 MNHEY and CDR2 SVGAGI. The germline V and J ends were trimmed by 6 bases and 15 bases, with 18 bases remaining between them. The CDR3 sequence is 12 residues long. The CDR3 spells CASSPGVNLLFF. CDR3 in DNA: TGTGCCAGCAGCCCCGGGGTGAATCTCTTGTTCTTC.